The 20 T cell receptor beta chains in this list originate from one sample, sequenced in a study of OX40 agonist ivuxolimab in advanced cancers. Generated by immunoSEQ multiplex PCR, the TCRdb table keeps only in-frame clones and is missing some. The profile shows roughly 17,000 clones, approximately 80% of them singletons. The sequencing here drew on CD4+ or CD8+ T cells sorted from blood, taken in a trial of the OX40 agonist ivuxolimab. All receptors come from an adult with an advanced solid tumor such as melanoma, head and neck, liver or kidney cancer.

With regard to this clone: The junction does not match germline at one end; this may be a read error. Within the sample, other DNA sequences also encode this same CDR3. The chain has TRBV6-5 and TRBJ1-2; maybe TRBD1 (6 bases). CDR1 and CDR2 (germline): MNHEY, SVGAGI. This CDR3 has 16 amino acids. CDR3 nucleotide sequence: TGTGCCAGCAGTTACTCGGCACAGGGTATTAACTATGGCTACACTTTC. This gives the protein CASSYSAQGINYGYTF.

The CDR3 region is CASSLGTSGATDTQYF. CDR3 DNA sequence: TGTGCCAGCAGCTTGGGGACTAGCGGGGCAACAGATACGCAGTATTTT. V usage is TRBV5-4 and J usage is TRBJ2-3; 12 bases agree with TRBD2. Germline values: CDR1 SGHNT, CDR2 YYREEE (reference sequence). The CDR3 spans 16 residues. The ends lost 0 bases at V and 3 bases at J; junction bases unmatched: 2.

The V call is TRBV29-1, the J call TRBJ2-7, with D maybe TRBD1 (6 bases). V was pared by 7 bases and J by 2 bases, with 18 bases between. The CDR3 spans 14 residues. CDR1 is SQVTM and CDR2 is ANQGSEA in the germline V gene. The CDR3 reads CSGIQGNEAYEQYF. The CDR3 nucleotides are TGCAGCGGTATACAGGGAAATGAAGCCTACGAGCAGTACTTC.

This clone appeared a single time. The chain couples TRBV6-1 to TRBJ1-2, with D uncertain. With 1 base removed from V and 6 bases from J, the gap between germline ends came to 9 bases. The CDR3 has 13 residues. CDR1 MNHNS and CDR2 SASEGT come from the germline V gene. The CDR3 loop is CASSEERANGYTF. Written as DNA, the CDR3 is TGTGCCAGCAGTGAAGAGAGGGCTAATGGCTACACCTTC.

V usage is TRBV5-1 and J usage is TRBJ2-7; D not certain. CDR1 is SGHRS, CDR2 YFSETQ, per germline. The ends were cut back, 0 bases at V and 3 bases at J, with 7 bases in the middle. CDR3 length: 13 residues. CDR3 nucleotides: TGCGCCAGCAGCTTGGCCACCAGCTACGAGCAGTACTTC. As protein: CASSLATSYEQYF.

This clone has only one observation. The chain combines TRBV9 with TRBJ1-1, with D possibly TRBD1 on 5 matching bases. The germline V gene has CDR1 SGDLS and CDR2 YYNGEE. This CDR3 spans 14 amino acids. V shed 2 bases and J shed 3 bases, with 11 bases lying between them. The CDR3 bases are TGTGCCAGCAGCGTTGGGGGGGTGGACACTGAAGCTTTCTTT. Its protein product is CASSVGGVDTEAFF.

V and J are TRBV7-6 and TRBJ2-3, with TRBD1 matching over 10 bases. The CDR3 length is 15 residues. J gave up 4 bases and V 4 bases, and 5 bases lay outside the gene matches. Germline V gene lookup returns CDR1 SGHVS and CDR2 FNYEAQ. In DNA form, the CDR3 reads TGTGCCAGCAGCTCCGACAGGGGGCGCGCAGATACGCAGTATTTT. This gives the protein CASSSDRGRADTQYF. Based on the CDR3 plus reference TRBV7-6 and TRBJ2-3, the full variable domain is GAGVSQSPRYKVTKRGQDVALRCDPISGHVSLYWYRQALGQGPEFLTYFNYEAQQDKSGLPNDRFSAERPEGSISTLTIQRTEQRDSAMYRCASSSDRGRADTQYFGPGTRLTVL.

This clone is categorized as medium-sized (0.01 to 0.1%). The chain carries TRBV4-3 and TRBJ1-6; D is unclear. V was clipped by 0 bases and J by 11 bases, with 20 bases between them. Germline assignment: CDR1 LGHNA and CDR2 YSLEER. The CDR3 has 17 residues. DNA for the CDR3: TGCGCCAGCAGCCAAGATCCCGGCTGGGAGTACGGGGCACCCCTCCACTTT. Translated: CASSQDPGWEYGAPLHF.

The chain links TRBV18 to TRBJ1-1; the match to TRBD1 covers 7 bases. CDR1 and CDR2 (germline): KGHSH, LQKENI. Trimming removed 6 bases from V and 0 bases from J; junction bases left unmatched: 7. The CDR3 contains 15 residues. The CDR3 region has the DNA TGTGCCAGCTCGCCCAGGGGGGTTATGAACACTGAAGCTTTCTTT. Translation: CASSPRGVMNTEAFF. The variable domain in full, with the rest retrieved from reference TRBV18 and TRBJ1-1, is NAGVMQNPRHLVRRRGQEARLRCSPMKGHSHVYWYRQLPEEGLKFMVYLQKENIIDESGMPKERFSAEFPKEGPSILRIQQVVRGDSAAYFCASSPRGVMNTEAFFGQGTRLTVV.

V gene TRBV6-5 combines with J gene TRBJ1-6; D call uncertain. Trimming cost V 0 bases and J 11 bases, with 5 bases left between them. Germline CDR1 and CDR2: MNHEY and SVGAGI. The CDR3 covers 12 residues. CDR3 bases: TGTGCCAGCAGTTACTCGGGGACACCCCTCCACTTT. Protein product: CASSYSGTPLHF.

This sequence joins TRBV2 and TRBJ1-4; 8 bases agree with TRBD1. Germline V gene sequence: CDR1 SNHLY, CDR2 FYNNEI. The CDR3 has 18 amino acids. V lost 4 bases to trimming and J lost 2 bases; unmatched junction nucleotides: 12. The CDR3 sequence: CASSGEQGVWNTNEKLFF. The CDR3 DNA reads TGTGCCAGCAGTGGGGAACAGGGGGTATGGAATACTAATGAAAAACTGTTTTTT.

The CDR3 sequence is CASSQAGNEQFF. The CDR3 DNA reads TGTGCCAGCAGCCAAGCAGGGAATGAGCAGTTCTTC. This chain joins TRBV5-4 and TRBJ2-1, with D tentatively TRBD1 (5 bases). The CDR3 contains 12 residues. Per germline, CDR1 SGHNT and CDR2 YYREEE (reference sequence). Deletions cut 4 bases from V and 7 bases from J, with 9 bases between.

The chain carries TRBV5-5 and TRBJ2-7; 7 positions agree with TRBD1. Losses at the gene ends were 0 bases for V and 6 bases for J; bases not matched to a gene: 9. The CDR3 is 15 residues long. Germline CDR1 reads SGHKS; CDR2 reads YYEKEE (reference sequence). For the CDR3, the DNA is TGTGCCAGCAGCTTGGAGGGACAGCGTGGGGGCGAGCAGTACTTC. Residues: CASSLEGQRGGEQYF.

The V gene is TRBV4-3, the J gene TRBJ1-1; D is possibly TRBD1 (6 bases). V was clipped by 1 base and J by 3 bases, with 12 bases between them. Per the germline V gene, CDR1 is LGHNA and CDR2 is YSLEER. This CDR3 comprises 15 residues. The CDR3 DNA is TGCGCCAGCAGCCAAGCACAGGGTGAAGACACTGAAGCTTTCTTT. Its translation: CASSQAQGEDTEAFF.

A few counts support this clone. V usage is TRBV19 and J usage is TRBJ2-7; D remains unclear. The germline V gene encodes CDR1 LNHDA and CDR2 SQIVND (reference sequence). V was clipped by 1 base and J by 2 bases, with 9 bases between them. CDR3 length: 14 amino acids. CDR3 DNA: TGTGCCAGTAGTATAGGAGACGGGCCCTACGAGCAGTACTTC. It translates to CASSIGDGPYEQYF.

In this sample, this clone turned up once. The V and J genes are TRBV11-3 and TRBJ1-4, with 10 bases lining up with TRBD1. Trimming at V came to 5 bases and at J to 6 bases, leaving 6 bases not matched to a gene. The CDR3 spans 15 residues. CDR1 is SGHNT and CDR2 is YENEEA in the germline V gene. This chain's CDR3 is CASSPRTGGDEKLFF. The CDR3 DNA reads TGTGCCAGCAGCCCCAGGACAGGGGGGGATGAAAAACTGTTTTTT. The full variable domain, with the rest looked up from reference TRBV11-3 and TRBJ1-4, is EAGVVQSPRYKIIEKKQPVAFWCNPISGHNTLYWYLQNLGQGPELLIRYENEEAVDDSQLPKDRFSAERLKGVDSTLKIQPAELGDSAVYLCASSPRTGGDEKLFFGSGTQLSVL.

This chain connects TRBV9 to TRBJ2-7, with D possibly being TRBD2 (5 bases). V gave up 0 bases and J gave up 3 bases, with 10 bases separating them. CDR3 size: 14 residues. Germline assignment: CDR1 SGDLS and CDR2 YYNGEE. CDR3 nucleotides: TGTGCCAGCAGCGTAGAGGACTCGGGCTACGAGCAGTACTTC. Translating gives CASSVEDSGYEQYF.

The V gene is TRBV2, the J gene TRBJ2-1, with a possible D match to TRBD2 (6 bases). CDR1 SNHLY and CDR2 FYNNEI come from the germline V gene. The CDR3 spans 15 residues. Deletions cut 3 bases from V and 3 bases from J, with 12 bases between. The CDR3 nucleotides are TGTGCCAGCAGTGAGGAGGGAACGGGCTACAATGAGCAGTTCTTC. This encodes CASSEEGTGYNEQFF. Complete variable domain (other parts from reference TRBV2 and TRBJ2-1): EPEVTQTPSHQVTQMGQEVILRCVPISNHLYFYWYRQILGQKVEFLVSFYNNEISEKSEIFDDQFSVERPDGSNFTLKIRSTKLEDSAMYFCASSEEGTGYNEQFFGPGTRLTVL.

This CDR3 reads CASSQGLAVISSYNEQFF. In DNA, the CDR3 is TGCGCCAGCAGCCAGGGACTAGCAGTTATTAGCTCCTACAATGAGCAGTTCTTC. The chain has TRBV4-1 and TRBJ2-1; 9 bases agree with TRBD2. The CDR3 is 18 residues long. The V gene end was trimmed by 3 bases and the J gene end by 0 bases; junction bases not matched to a gene: 9. Per the germline V gene, CDR1 is MGHRA and CDR2 is YSYEKL.

In its sample, this clone was seen once. This chain joins TRBV21-1 and TRBJ2-7; the table's TRBD2 call for D was not verified on the DNA. TRBV21-1 is a pseudogene. The CDR3 consists of 14 residues. The CDR3 protein is CASSKDGGNYEQYF. Written as DNA, the CDR3 is TGTGCCAGCAGCAAAGATGGGGGGAACTACGAGCAGTACTTC.